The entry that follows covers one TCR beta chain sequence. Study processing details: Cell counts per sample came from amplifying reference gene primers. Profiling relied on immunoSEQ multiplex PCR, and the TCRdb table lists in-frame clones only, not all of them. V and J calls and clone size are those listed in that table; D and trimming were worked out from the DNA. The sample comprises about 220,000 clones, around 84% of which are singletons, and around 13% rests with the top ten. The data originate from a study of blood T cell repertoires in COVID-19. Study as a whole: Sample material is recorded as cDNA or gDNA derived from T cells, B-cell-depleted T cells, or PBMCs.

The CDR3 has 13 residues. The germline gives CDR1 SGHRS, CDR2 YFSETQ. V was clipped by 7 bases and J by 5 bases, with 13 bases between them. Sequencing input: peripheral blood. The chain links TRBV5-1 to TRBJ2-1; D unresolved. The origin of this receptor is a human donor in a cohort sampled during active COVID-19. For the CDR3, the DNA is TGCGCCAGCCGGTCGGTATTGAACAATGAGCAGTTCTTC. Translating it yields CASRSVLNNEQFF.